A selection of T cell receptor beta chains follows, all from one sample in a study of graft-versus-host responses after intestinal transplantation. The repertoire was sequenced with immunoSEQ multiplex PCR; TCRdb's copy has only in-frame clones and lacks some. The sample yields more than 65,000 clones, 75% to 90% seen once. Their antigen targets remain unknown. The sample consisted of unstimulated CD4+ T cells sorted from spleen or lymph node cells, taken before transplant. These TCRs come from a human donor who was the organ donor for an intestinal transplant. CDR3s include the opening cysteine and the closing phenylalanine or tryptophan. Each record gives: J gene, D gene, V gene, clone size, CDR3 protein, CDR3 DNA. The D gene is left open where the match is weak. Size values are once, few and many counts, or a class for expanded clones, and some rows have none.

j_gene: TRBJ1-2
d_gene: TRBD1
v_gene: TRBV27
abundance: .
CDR3aa: CASSFYLRTGSYGYTF
CDR3nt: TGTGCCAGCAGTTTCTACCTTAGGACAGGAAGCTATGGCTACACCTTC

j_gene: TRBJ1-5
d_gene: .
v_gene: TRBV7-2
abundance: few
CDR3aa: CASSFYQGPSNQPQHF
CDR3nt: TGTGCCAGCAGCTTTTATCAGGGGCCTAGCAATCAGCCCCAGCATTTT

j_gene: TRBJ1-1
d_gene: TRBD1
v_gene: TRBV7-9
abundance: .
CDR3aa: CASSLALGTGDTEAFF
CDR3nt: TGTGCCAGCAGCTTAGCGTTGGGGACAGGGGACACTGAAGCTTTCTTT

j_gene: TRBJ1-1
d_gene: TRBD1
v_gene: TRBV19
abundance: .
CDR3aa: CASRGTGVNTEAFF
CDR3nt: TGTGCCAGTAGGGGGACAGGGGTGAACACTGAAGCTTTCTTT

j_gene: TRBJ2-1
d_gene: .
v_gene: TRBV4-1
abundance: .
CDR3aa: CASSLEMMLREQFF
CDR3nt: TGCGCCAGCAGCCTAGAAATGATGTTGAGAGAGCAGTTCTTC

j_gene: TRBJ1-4
d_gene: .
v_gene: TRBV5-6
abundance: .
CDR3aa: CASSLGDSGLGKLFF
CDR3nt: TGTGCCAGCAGCTTGGGGGATTCAGGGCTCGGAAAACTGTTTTTT

j_gene: TRBJ1-4
d_gene: .
v_gene: TRBV7-8
abundance: .
CDR3aa: CASSLRRDIQTLTKLFF
CDR3nt: TGTGCCAGCAGCTTACGCCGGGACATACAGACCCTTACAAAACTGTTTTTT

j_gene: TRBJ1-1
d_gene: .
v_gene: TRBV5-4
abundance: .
CDR3aa: CASSLDMNTEAFF
CDR3nt: TGTGCCAGCAGCTTGGACATGAACACTGAAGCTTTCTTT

j_gene: TRBJ1-2
d_gene: .
v_gene: TRBV5-1
abundance: few
CDR3aa: CASSLERSNYGYTF
CDR3nt: TGCGCCAGCAGCTTGGAGCGGTCTAACTATGGCTACACCTTC

j_gene: TRBJ1-2
d_gene: .
v_gene: TRBV15
abundance: .
CDR3aa: CATSRGQTPPRTYGYTF
CDR3nt: TGTGCCACCAGCAGAGGCCAGACTCCTCCCCGGACTTATGGCTACACCTTC

j_gene: TRBJ1-4
d_gene: TRBD1
v_gene: TRBV2
abundance: .
CDR3aa: CASSTGQGGPEKLFF
CDR3nt: TGTGCCAGCAGTACCGGACAGGGAGGACCTGAAAAACTGTTTTTT

j_gene: TRBJ1-6
d_gene: TRBD1
v_gene: TRBV7-2
abundance: few
CDR3aa: CASSFGQGGRSPLHF
CDR3nt: TGTGCCAGCAGCTTTGGACAGGGTGGACGCTCACCCCTCCACTTT

j_gene: TRBJ2-3
d_gene: TRBD2
v_gene: TRBV28
abundance: .
CDR3aa: CASSLSAGGIGTQYF
CDR3nt: TGTGCCAGCAGTTTATCAGCGGGGGGAATCGGGACGCAGTATTTT

j_gene: TRBJ2-2
d_gene: .
v_gene: TRBV7-7
abundance: few
CDR3aa: CASSLPRTAQTGELFF
CDR3nt: TGTGCTAGCAGCCTTCCCCGGACTGCACAAACCGGGGAGCTGTTTTTT

j_gene: TRBJ1-3
d_gene: .
v_gene: TRBV19
abundance: .
CDR3aa: CASSTEGGNTIYF
CDR3nt: TGTGCCAGTAGTACCGAGGGAGGAAACACCATATATTTT

j_gene: TRBJ2-3
d_gene: TRBD2
v_gene: TRBV4-3
abundance: .
CDR3aa: CASSQGGLAGGDTQYF
CDR3nt: TGCGCCAGCAGCCAAGGAGGACTAGCGGGGGGCGATACGCAGTATTTT

j_gene: TRBJ2-1
d_gene: TRBD2
v_gene: TRBV9
abundance: .
CDR3aa: CASSVGSGGSYNEQFF
CDR3nt: TGTGCCAGCAGCGTAGGGAGCGGGGGATCCTACAATGAGCAGTTCTTC

j_gene: TRBJ2-3
d_gene: TRBD1
v_gene: TRBV6-6
abundance: .
CDR3aa: CASSYGQGGSTDTQYF
CDR3nt: TGTGCCAGCAGTTACGGACAGGGTGGTAGCACAGATACGCAGTATTTT